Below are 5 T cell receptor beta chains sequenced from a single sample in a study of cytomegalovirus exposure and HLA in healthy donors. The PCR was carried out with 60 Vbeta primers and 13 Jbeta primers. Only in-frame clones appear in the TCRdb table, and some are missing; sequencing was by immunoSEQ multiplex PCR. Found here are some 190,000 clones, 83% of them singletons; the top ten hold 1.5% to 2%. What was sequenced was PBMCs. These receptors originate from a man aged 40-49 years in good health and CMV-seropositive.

This CDR3 reads CASSLAGNNEQFF. DNA for the CDR3: TGCGCCAGCAGCTTGGCCGGGAACAATGAGCAGTTCTTC. J is TRBJ2-1 and V is TRBV5-1; a weak D match, TRBD2 (5 bases). V was clipped by 0 bases and J by 5 bases, with 6 bases between them. Germline V lookup: CDR1 SGHRS, CDR2 YFSETQ. The CDR3 runs to 13 residues.

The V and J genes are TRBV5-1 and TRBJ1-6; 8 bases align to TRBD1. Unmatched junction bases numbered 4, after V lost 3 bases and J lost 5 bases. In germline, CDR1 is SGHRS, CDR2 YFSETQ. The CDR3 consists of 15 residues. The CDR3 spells CASSSGTGNNSPLHF. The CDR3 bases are TGCGCCAGCAGCTCAGGGACAGGAAATAATTCACCCCTCCACTTT.

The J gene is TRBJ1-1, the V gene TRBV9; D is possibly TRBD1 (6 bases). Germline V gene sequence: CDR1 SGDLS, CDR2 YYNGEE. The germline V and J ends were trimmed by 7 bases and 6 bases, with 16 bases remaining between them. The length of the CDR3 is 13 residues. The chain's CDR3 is CASGRGGVPEAFF. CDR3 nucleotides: TGTGCCAGCGGCCGAGGGGGGGTCCCTGAAGCTTTCTTT.

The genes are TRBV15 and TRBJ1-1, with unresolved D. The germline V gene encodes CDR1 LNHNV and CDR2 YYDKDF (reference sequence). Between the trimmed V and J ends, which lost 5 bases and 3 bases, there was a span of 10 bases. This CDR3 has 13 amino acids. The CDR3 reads CATSHRLDTEAFF. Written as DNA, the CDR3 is TGTGCCACCAGCCACAGATTGGACACTGAAGCTTTCTTT.

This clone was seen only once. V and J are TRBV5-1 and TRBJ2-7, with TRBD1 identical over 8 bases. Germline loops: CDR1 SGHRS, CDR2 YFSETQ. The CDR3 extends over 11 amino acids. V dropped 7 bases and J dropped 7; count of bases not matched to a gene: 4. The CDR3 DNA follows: TGCGCCAGCTTCCGACAGGGGGAGCAGTACTTC. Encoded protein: CASFRQGEQYF.